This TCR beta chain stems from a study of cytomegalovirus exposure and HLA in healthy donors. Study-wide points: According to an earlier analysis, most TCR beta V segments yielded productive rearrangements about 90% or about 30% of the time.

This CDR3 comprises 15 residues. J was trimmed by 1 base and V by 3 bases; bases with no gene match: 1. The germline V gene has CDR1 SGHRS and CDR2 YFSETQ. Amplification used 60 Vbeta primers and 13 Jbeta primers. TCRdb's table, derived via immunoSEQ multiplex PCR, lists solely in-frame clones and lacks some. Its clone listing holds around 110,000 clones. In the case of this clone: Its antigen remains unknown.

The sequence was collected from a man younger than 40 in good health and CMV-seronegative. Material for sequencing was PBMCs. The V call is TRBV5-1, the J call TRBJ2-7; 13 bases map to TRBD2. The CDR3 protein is CASSWGLAGSYEQYF. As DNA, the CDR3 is TGCGCCAGCAGCTGGGGACTAGCGGGGTCCTACGAGCAGTACTTC.